A single sample gave rise to the 8 T cell receptor beta chains below, sequenced in a study of PD-1 blockade in classical Hodgkin lymphoma. Each and every patient relapsed after autologous stem cell transplantation, and patients got differing brentuximab vedotin exposure. TCRdb's copy holds only in-frame clones and misses some; the assay was immunoSEQ multiplex PCR. The sample has about 97,000 clones, over 80% seen once; the top ten hold 9% to 15%. The specimen comprised peripheral blood mononuclear cells (PBMCs), sampled at baseline. Every receptor here comes from a human donor with classical Hodgkin lymphoma.

This chain links TRBV6-4 with TRBJ2-1; maybe TRBD2 (6 bases). The V gene lost 0 bases and the J gene lost 4 bases, with 19 bases spanning the gap. The CDR3 spans 18 residues. From germline, CDR1 is MRHNA and CDR2 SNTAGT. The CDR3 nucleotides are TGTGCCAGCAGTGACTCGGTAGTAAGCCGGGGAGGTTACAATGAGCAGTTCTTC. Its translation: CASSDSVVSRGGYNEQFF.

The genes are TRBV7-2 and TRBJ1-5; 9 bases align to TRBD1. The trim removed 1 base at V and 5 bases at J, leaving 12 bases unmatched. Looked up from germline, CDR1 is SGHTA and CDR2 is FQGNSA. CDR3 size: 18 residues. The CDR3 nucleotides read TGTGCCAGCAGCTTAGGGAGGCAACAGGGGGCGGTCGATCAGCCCCAGCATTTT. Translation gives CASSLGRQQGAVDQPQHF. Based on the CDR3 plus reference TRBV7-2 and TRBJ1-5, the full variable domain is GAGVSQSPSNKVTEKGKDVELRCDPISGHTALYWYRQSLGQGLEFLIYFQGNSAPDKSGLPSDRFSAERTGGSVSTLTIQRTQQEDSAVYLCASSLGRQQGAVDQPQHFGDGTRLSIL.

This clone was found a few times. The chain recombines TRBV5-1 with TRBJ1-3; D uncertain. Germline CDR1 and CDR2: SGHRS and YFSETQ. The CDR3 runs to 13 residues. Trimming removed 0 bases at V and 9 bases at J, with 10 bases between. The CDR3, as DNA: TGCGCCAGCAGCTTGGTTCTGAGTAGCACCATATATTTT. As protein: CASSLVLSSTIYF. Filled out from reference TRBV5-1 and TRBJ1-3, the complete variable domain reads KAGVTQTPRYLIKTRGQQVTLSCSPISGHRSVSWYQQTPGQGLQFLFEYFSETQRNKGNFPGRFSGRQFSNSRSEMNVSTLELGDSALYLCASSLVLSSTIYFGEGSWLTVV.

The chain employs TRBV7-2 and TRBJ1-2, with D perhaps TRBD1 (6 bases). The CDR3 totals 13 residues. Per the germline V gene, CDR1 is SGHTA and CDR2 is FQGNSA. V lost 3 bases and J lost 1, with 6 bases in between. CDR3 protein: CASSLDSNYGYTF. The CDR3 coding sequence is TGTGCCAGCAGCTTGGACAGTAACTATGGCTACACCTTC.

The chain is built from TRBV19 and TRBJ1-2, with 8 nucleotides matching TRBD1. V was clipped by 9 bases and J by 7 bases; unmatched bases: 13. CDR3 size: 14 residues. Germline loops: CDR1 LNHDA, CDR2 SQIVND (reference sequence). CDR3 bases: TGTGCCAGCAAACTTGGACAGGGAGGATCTGGCTACACCTTC. Residues: CASKLGQGGSGYTF.

The chain has TRBV29-1 and TRBJ1-5, with 10 bases fitting TRBD1. V lost 6 bases, J lost 8 bases, and 7 bases stayed unmatched. Germline CDR1 SQVTM, CDR2 ANQGSEA. This CDR3 contains 13 residues. The CDR3, as DNA: TGCAGCGTGCTTGTAGGACAGGGGGAGCCCCAGCATTTT. Residues: CSVLVGQGEPQHF.

This chain links TRBV5-1 with TRBJ2-5; a possible D gene is TRBD2 (6 bases). The CDR3 consists of 16 residues. V was trimmed by 4 bases and J by 4 bases, leaving 20 bases between them. Germline V gene sequence: CDR1 SGHRS, CDR2 YFSETQ. CDR3 sequence: CASSRGLMGLRETQYF. In DNA, the CDR3 is TGCGCCAGCAGCAGGGGACTGATGGGGTTACGAGAGACCCAGTACTTC. The whole variable domain, filled in from reference TRBV5-1 and TRBJ2-5, reads KAGVTQTPRYLIKTRGQQVTLSCSPISGHRSVSWYQQTPGQGLQFLFEYFSETQRNKGNFPGRFSGRQFSNSRSEMNVSTLELGDSALYLCASSRGLMGLRETQYFGPGTRLLVL.

CDR3 nucleotides: TGTGCCAGCAGGGGACTAGCGGGGACCGGGGAGCTGTTTTTT. This codes for CASRGLAGTGELFF. The chain employs TRBV6-4 and TRBJ2-2; 13 bases agree with TRBD2. This CDR3 is built from 14 residues. From germline, CDR1 is MRHNA and CDR2 SNTAGT. V dropped 6 bases and J dropped 5; count of bases not matched to a gene: 0.